The rows below give T cell receptor beta chains drawn from one sample of a study of a mutant IDH1 vaccine in newly diagnosed glioma. No antigens are known for them. Only in-frame clones appear in the TCRdb table, and some are missing; sequencing was by immunoSEQ multiplex PCR. The sample consists of some 60,000 clones, 84% of them appearing once. The source was PBMCs, collected from a glioma patient whose treatment included an IDH1 peptide vaccine. The origin of the receptors is a man aged 25 to 40 with glioma. Each CDR3 is given with its conserved first and last residue. The order of the fields is CDR3 protein, CDR3 DNA, V gene, clone size, D gene, J gene. The D gene is left open where the match is weak. Some rows mark clone size as missing; the rest say once, few, many or name a class of expanded clone.

CDR3 protein: CASSASGTGSDTQYF
CDR3 DNA: TGTGCCAGCAGCGCATCCGGGACAGGGTCAGATACGCAGTATTTT
V gene: TRBV7-8
clone size: NA
D gene: TRBD1
J gene: TRBJ2-3

CDR3 protein: CASSLTGGNKITFF
CDR3 DNA: TGTGCCAGCAGTTTAACGGGGGGCAACAAGATAACTTTCTTT
V gene: TRBV28
clone size: NA
D gene: NA
J gene: TRBJ1-1

CDR3 protein: CASSLGGGGTGELFF
CDR3 DNA: TGTGCCAGCAGTTTAGGAGGCGGGGGCACCGGGGAGCTGTTTTTT
V gene: TRBV28
clone size: NA
D gene: TRBD2
J gene: TRBJ2-2

CDR3 protein: CASSLNIYNEQFF
CDR3 DNA: TGTGCCAGCAGCTTAAACATCTACAATGAGCAGTTCTTC
V gene: TRBV7-3
clone size: NA
D gene: NA
J gene: TRBJ2-1

CDR3 protein: CASSVESVPSPFQPQHF
CDR3 DNA: TGTGCCAGCAGCGTAGAGTCAGTCCCTAGTCCCTTTCAGCCCCAGCATTTT
V gene: TRBV9
clone size: NA
D gene: NA
J gene: TRBJ1-5

CDR3 protein: CASTHEGRQPQHF
CDR3 DNA: TGTGCCAGTACCCATGAGGGCCGTCAGCCCCAGCATTTT
V gene: TRBV19
clone size: NA
D gene: NA
J gene: TRBJ1-5

CDR3 protein: CASSLSPRGPLHF
CDR3 DNA: TGTGCCAGCAGCCTCTCGCCCAGGGGACCCCTCCACTTT
V gene: TRBV9
clone size: NA
D gene: NA
J gene: TRBJ1-6

CDR3 protein: CAWRDSRRGTDTQYF
CDR3 DNA: TGTGCCTGGAGGGACAGCAGAAGAGGCACAGATACGCAGTATTTT
V gene: TRBV30
clone size: NA
D gene: NA
J gene: TRBJ2-3

CDR3 protein: CASSSPGQGGQETQYF
CDR3 DNA: TGTGCCAGCAGCTCGCCGGGACAGGGTGGACAAGAGACCCAGTACTTC
V gene: TRBV5-6
clone size: NA
D gene: TRBD1
J gene: TRBJ2-5

CDR3 protein: CASSPAWGGNQPQHF
CDR3 DNA: TGCGCCAGCAGCCCAGCGTGGGGGGGGAATCAGCCCCAGCATTTT
V gene: TRBV4-3
clone size: once
D gene: NA
J gene: TRBJ1-5

CDR3 protein: CASRLGGNTEAFF
CDR3 DNA: TGTGCCAGCAGACTTGGGGGGAACACTGAAGCTTTCTTT
V gene: TRBV2
clone size: NA
D gene: NA
J gene: TRBJ1-1

CDR3 protein: CATRTGPYNSPLHF
CDR3 DNA: TGTGCCACCCGGACAGGCCCCTATAATTCACCCCTCCACTTT
V gene: TRBV18
clone size: NA
D gene: TRBD1
J gene: TRBJ1-6

CDR3 protein: CASSNDRDQMNTEAFF
CDR3 DNA: TGTGCCAGCAGTAATGACAGGGACCAAATGAACACTGAAGCTTTCTTT
V gene: TRBV7-2
clone size: NA
D gene: TRBD1
J gene: TRBJ1-1

CDR3 protein: CASSLRGADQETQYF
CDR3 DNA: TGTGCCAGCAGCTTAAGGGGCGCCGATCAAGAGACCCAGTACTTC
V gene: TRBV5-4
clone size: NA
D gene: NA
J gene: TRBJ2-5

CDR3 protein: CASSQDIGAYTEAFF
CDR3 DNA: TGCGCCAGCAGCCAAGATATTGGGGCCTACACTGAAGCTTTCTTT
V gene: TRBV4-1
clone size: few
D gene: NA
J gene: TRBJ1-1

CDR3 protein: CAISETTTDTQYF
CDR3 DNA: TGTGCCATCAGTGAAACTACGACAGATACGCAGTATTTT
V gene: TRBV10-3
clone size: NA
D gene: NA
J gene: TRBJ2-3

CDR3 protein: CASSLNPSLGEQYF
CDR3 DNA: TGTGCCAGCAGCTTAAACCCCTCCCTGGGCGAGCAGTACTTC
V gene: TRBV11-2
clone size: few
D gene: NA
J gene: TRBJ2-7

CDR3 protein: CASSTGTTNTGELFF
CDR3 DNA: TGTGCCAGCTCAACCGGGACAACGAACACCGGGGAGCTGTTTTTT
V gene: TRBV18
clone size: NA
D gene: NA
J gene: TRBJ2-2

CDR3 protein: CASSSQGMDSNEKLFF
CDR3 DNA: TGTGCCAGCAGCTCGCAGGGAATGGACTCTAATGAAAAACTGTTTTTT
V gene: TRBV7-8
clone size: once
D gene: NA
J gene: TRBJ1-4

CDR3 protein: CASSVYGRVYEQYF
CDR3 DNA: TGTGCCAGCAGCGTATATGGACGAGTCTACGAGCAGTACTTC
V gene: TRBV7-9
clone size: NA
D gene: NA
J gene: TRBJ2-7